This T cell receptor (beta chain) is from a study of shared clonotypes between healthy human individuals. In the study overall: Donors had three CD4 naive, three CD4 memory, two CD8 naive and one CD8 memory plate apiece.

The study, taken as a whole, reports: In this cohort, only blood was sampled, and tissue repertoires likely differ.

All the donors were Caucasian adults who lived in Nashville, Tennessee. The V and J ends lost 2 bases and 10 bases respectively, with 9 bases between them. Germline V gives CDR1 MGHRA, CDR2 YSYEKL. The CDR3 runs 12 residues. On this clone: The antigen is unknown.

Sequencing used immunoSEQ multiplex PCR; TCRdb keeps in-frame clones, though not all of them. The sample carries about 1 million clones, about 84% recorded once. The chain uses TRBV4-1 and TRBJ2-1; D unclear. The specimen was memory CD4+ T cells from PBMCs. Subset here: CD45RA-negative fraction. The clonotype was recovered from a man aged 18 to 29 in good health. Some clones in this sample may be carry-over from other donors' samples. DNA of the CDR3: TGCGCCAGCAGCCAAATGGTAGGCGAGCAGTTCTTC. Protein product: CASSQMVGEQFF.